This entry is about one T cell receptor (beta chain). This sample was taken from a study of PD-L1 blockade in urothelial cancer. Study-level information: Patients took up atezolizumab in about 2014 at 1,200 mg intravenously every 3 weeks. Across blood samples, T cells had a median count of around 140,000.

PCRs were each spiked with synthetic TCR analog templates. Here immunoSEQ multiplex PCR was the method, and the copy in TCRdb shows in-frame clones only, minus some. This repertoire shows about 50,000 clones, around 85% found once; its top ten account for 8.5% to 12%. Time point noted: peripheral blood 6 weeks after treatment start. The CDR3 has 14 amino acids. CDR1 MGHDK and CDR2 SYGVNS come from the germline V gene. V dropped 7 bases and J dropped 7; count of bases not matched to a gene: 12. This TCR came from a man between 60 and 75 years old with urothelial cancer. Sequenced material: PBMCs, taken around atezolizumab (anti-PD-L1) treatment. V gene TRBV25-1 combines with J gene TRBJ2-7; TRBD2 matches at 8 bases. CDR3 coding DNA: TGTGCCAGCACCAAACGGGGGGGCCGCGGGGAGCAGTACTTC. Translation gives CASTKRGGRGEQYF.